This T cell receptor beta chain was recorded in a study of T cell repertoires in cytomegalovirus infection. Overall study context: Well-studied HLA-B-restricted CMV epitopes were used in the study alongside recently identified HLA-C-restricted ones. It was the public TCR beta signatures that indicated both CMV infection and matching HLA type.

Overall study findings and caveats: In two of eight donors, the top clonotype was HLA-C-restricted CMV-specific.

About this clonotype: Its specificity is not known.

TCRdb re-called the reads through MiXCR, storing one row per CDR3 protein. Altogether 550,000 to 850,000 distinct CDR3 sequences are present, approximately 33% being singletons, with the ten largest covering 15% to 20%. V shed 2 bases and J shed 5 bases, with 10 bases lying between them. Per the germline V gene, CDR1 is DFQATT and CDR2 is SNEGSKA (reference sequence). This CDR3 is built from 14 residues. J is TRBJ1-6 and V is TRBV20-1; D not resolved. The TCR sequence derives from a human donor in good health (CMV status not recorded). Some clones in this sample may be carry-over from other donors' samples. The sample in question was cultured PBMCs, obtained from culture after CMV antigen stimulation. The chain's CDR3 is CSARQQTNNSPLHF. The CDR3 DNA reads as TGCAGTGCTAGACAACAGACAAATAATTCACCCCTCCACTTT.